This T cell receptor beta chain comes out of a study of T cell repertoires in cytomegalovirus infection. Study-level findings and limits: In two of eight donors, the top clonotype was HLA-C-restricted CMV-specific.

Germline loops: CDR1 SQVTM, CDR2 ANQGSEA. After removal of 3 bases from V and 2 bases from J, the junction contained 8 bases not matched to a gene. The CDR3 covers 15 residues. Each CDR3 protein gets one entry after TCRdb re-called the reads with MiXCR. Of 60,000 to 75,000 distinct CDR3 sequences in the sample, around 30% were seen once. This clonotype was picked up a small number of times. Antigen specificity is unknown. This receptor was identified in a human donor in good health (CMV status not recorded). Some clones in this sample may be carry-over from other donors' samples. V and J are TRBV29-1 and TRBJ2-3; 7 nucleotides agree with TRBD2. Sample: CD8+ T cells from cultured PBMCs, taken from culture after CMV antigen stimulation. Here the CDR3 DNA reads TGCAGCGTTGATCAGCCTAGCGGACTCACAGATACGCAGTATTTT. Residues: CSVDQPSGLTDTQYF.